What follows are 21 T cell receptor beta chains derived from one specimen sequenced in a study of human versus mouse CDR3 diversity and MHC coevolution (dated by TCRdb to 2015 to 2018). Receptor libraries were prepared by the immunoSEQ multiplex PCR assay. Here the immuneACCESS table is served through TCRdb, limited to in-frame sequences with V and J called. Missing clones are a known gap in these copies; in checked studies unresolved V genes cover under half, and the rest lacks a known reason. In this sample the table shows approximately 81,000 clones, about 94% of which occur a single time. 1.1% to 1.5% of the sample lies in the top ten. The sample comprised naive CD4+ T cells from blood. Sample cell subset or site, as interpreted from the label and publication: CD45RO-negative CD62L-positive naive CD4 T cells. These receptors all come from a person aged 25 to 75 in good health.

V is TRBV4-3 and J is TRBJ1-4, with D unresolved. The V and J ends lost 5 bases and 1 base respectively, with 17 bases between them. The CDR3 is 17 residues long. CDR1 and CDR2 from the germline V gene are LGHNA and YSLEER. The CDR3 sequence is CASSSRAGVGTNEKLFF. CDR3 bases: TGCGCCAGCAGCTCAAGGGCGGGCGTTGGAACTAATGAAAAACTGTTTTTT.

This chain connects TRBV5-4 to TRBJ2-7; 7 positions agree with TRBD2. V shed 6 bases, J shed 7 bases, and the junction held 16 bases outside the gene matches. The germline gives CDR1 SGHNT, CDR2 YYREEE (reference sequence). This CDR3 spans 15 amino acids. Here the CDR3 DNA reads TGTGCCAGCACCATTGAGAGAGGGAGGGATTCGGAGCAGTACTTC. This sequence encodes CASTIERGRDSEQYF.

The V gene is TRBV30, the J gene TRBJ1-6, with TRBD1 matching 8 bases. Germline CDR1 and CDR2: GTSNPN and SVGIG (reference sequence). The CDR3 is made up of 15 amino acids. The V and J ends lost 0 bases and 8 bases, in that order; junction bases with no gene match: 6. CDR3 amino acids: CAWSVLGQGYSPLHF. The CDR3 nucleotides read TGTGCCTGGAGTGTATTAGGACAGGGTTATTCACCCCTCCACTTT.

The chain has TRBV18 and TRBJ1-1; D not certain. This CDR3 region has 12 residues. Looked up from germline, CDR1 is KGHSH and CDR2 is LQKENI. With 5 bases removed from V and 5 bases from J, the gap between germline ends came to 9 bases. The CDR3 sequence: CASSSRGTEAFF. The CDR3 DNA reads TGTGCCAGCTCATCTCGAGGTACTGAAGCTTTCTTT.

The chain combines TRBV18 with TRBJ1-1, with 8 nucleotides matching TRBD1. Looked up from germline, CDR1 is KGHSH and CDR2 is LQKENI. The CDR3 spans 14 residues. Trimming at V came to 2 bases and at J to 7 bases, leaving 6 bases not matched to a gene. The CDR3 nucleotides read TGTGCCAGCTCACCAGACAGGGGATGGGGTGAAGCTTTCTTT. It yields the protein CASSPDRGWGEAFF. The entire variable domain, with the rest obtained from reference TRBV18 and TRBJ1-1, is as follows: NAGVMQNPRHLVRRRGQEARLRCSPMKGHSHVYWYRQLPEEGLKFMVYLQKENIIDESGMPKERFSAEFPKEGPSILRIQQVVRGDSAAYFCASSPDRGWGEAFFGQGTRLTVV.

This clone was observed once. The chain links TRBV5-1 to TRBJ1-1, with 7 positions matching TRBD1. Per the germline V gene, CDR1 is SGHRS and CDR2 is YFSETQ. The J segment lost 1 base and the V segment lost 5 bases, leaving 17 bases of the junction unmatched. The CDR3 is 18 residues long. This chain's CDR3 is CASRRSKGADLRNTEAFF. The DNA for the CDR3 is TGCGCCAGCAGACGAAGTAAGGGGGCCGATCTTCGGAACACTGAAGCTTTCTTT.

The chain carries TRBV5-3 and TRBJ2-7; D might be TRBD1 (6 bases). TRBV5-3 is flagged as an ORF with uncertain function. The V end lost 7 bases, the J end lost 0 bases, and 17 bases lay between the germline ends. The CDR3 totals 15 residues. The CDR3 region has the DNA TGTGCCAGAGCTCCGGGACACCAAAGCTCCTACGAGCAGTACTTC. Translation gives CARAPGHQSSYEQYF.

J is TRBJ1-2 and V is TRBV5-1, with 7 bases that match TRBD1. V shed 1 base and J 8 bases; nucleotides not matched to a gene: 11. This CDR3 has 15 amino acids. Germline V CDR1 and CDR2: SGHRS, YFSETQ. The CDR3 DNA reads as TGCGCCAGCAGCTTGCGACCCGGACAGGACGGAGGCTACACCTTC. It specifies CASSLRPGQDGGYTF.

The chain joins TRBV5-1 to TRBJ1-4; TRBD1 aligns across 7 bases. The V and J ends lost 4 bases and 8 bases, in that order; junction bases with no gene match: 11. CDR1 and CDR2 from the germline V gene are SGHRS and YFSETQ. The CDR3 covers 15 residues. DNA for the CDR3: TGCGCCAGCAGCATGACAGGGTGGGGGGCAGAAAAACTGTTTTTT. Translated: CASSMTGWGAEKLFF. Full variable domain (outside the CDR3, taken from reference TRBV5-1 and TRBJ1-4): KAGVTQTPRYLIKTRGQQVTLSCSPISGHRSVSWYQQTPGQGLQFLFEYFSETQRNKGNFPGRFSGRQFSNSRSEMNVSTLELGDSALYLCASSMTGWGAEKLFFGSGTQLSVL.

This clone was found a few times. The chain couples TRBV19 to TRBJ1-4; D ambiguous. CDR1 LNHDA and CDR2 SQIVND come from the germline V gene (reference sequence). There are 13 residues in the CDR3. Trimming removed 6 bases from V and 8 bases from J, with 13 bases in between. The CDR3 sequence: CASRVPAGEKLFF. CDR3 nucleotide sequence: TGTGCCAGTAGAGTTCCGGCGGGGGAAAAACTGTTTTTT.

V gene TRBV11-2 combines with J gene TRBJ2-7, with TRBD2 matching over 10 bases. The CDR3 consists of 16 residues. V gave up 5 bases and J gave up 2 bases; unmatched junction bases: 9. Germline values: CDR1 SGHAT, CDR2 FQNNGV. DNA of the CDR3: TGTGCCAGCAGCCTCACCACCCTAGCGGGAGCCTACGAGCAGTACTTC. It yields the protein CASSLTTLAGAYEQYF.

The chain carries TRBV27 and TRBJ1-2; the match to TRBD1 covers 8 bases. This CDR3 comprises 16 residues. Germline CDR1 and CDR2: MNHEY and SMNVEV (reference sequence). J lost 3 bases, V lost 6 bases, and 12 bases had no gene match. The CDR3 spells CASSQFGPTGDYGYTF. The DNA for the CDR3 is TGTGCCAGCAGCCAGTTTGGCCCGACAGGGGACTATGGCTACACCTTC.

The chain carries TRBV14 and TRBJ2-2; a weak D match, TRBD1 (5 bases). Trimming shortened V by 0 bases and J by 1 base, and 15 bases separated the two germline ends. The germline CDR1 and CDR2 sequences are SGHDN and FVKESK. The CDR3 length is 18 residues. For the CDR3, the DNA is TGTGCCAGCAGCCAAGATCTTTTGGGGCAGGTGAACACCGGGGAGCTGTTTTTT. Amino acid sequence: CASSQDLLGQVNTGELFF.

This chain connects TRBV6-6 to TRBJ2-2; possible D gene TRBD1, 6 bases. CDR1 and CDR2 (germline): MNHNY, SVGAGI (reference sequence). The V gene lost 6 bases and the J gene lost 1 base, with 15 bases spanning the gap. The length of the CDR3 is 16 residues. The CDR3: CASSQTGQLNTGELFF. The CDR3 DNA is TGTGCCAGCAGCCAAACCGGACAGCTGAACACCGGGGAGCTGTTTTTT.

There are a few counts of this clone. The V gene is TRBV28, the J gene TRBJ1-2; TRBD1 matches at 9 bases. The V and J ends lost 6 bases and 6 bases, in that order; junction bases with no gene match: 5. The CDR3 runs to 13 residues. Germline assignment: CDR1 MDHEN and CDR2 SYDVKM. CDR3 loop: CASRETGGNGYTF. CDR3 coding DNA: TGTGCCAGCAGGGAGACAGGGGGAAATGGCTACACCTTC.

This chain links TRBV4-3 with TRBJ1-2; 7 nucleotides align to TRBD1. J lost 7 bases, V lost 0 bases, and 8 bases had no gene match. Per germline, CDR1 LGHNA and CDR2 YSLEER. The CDR3 sequence is 15 residues long. The chain's CDR3 is CASSQEEGARGGYTF. The CDR3, as DNA: TGCGCCAGCAGCCAAGAGGAGGGGGCGCGTGGTGGCTACACCTTC.

The rearrangement uses TRBV28 and TRBJ1-5; weak D call: TRBD1 (6 bases). This CDR3 comprises 15 residues. V gave up 1 base and J gave up 3 bases, with 10 bases separating them. Germline V gives CDR1 MDHEN, CDR2 SYDVKM. The CDR3 sequence is CASSLYRQVNQPQHF. The DNA for the CDR3 is TGTGCCAGCAGTTTATATCGACAGGTCAATCAGCCCCAGCATTTT.

This clone was detected once. CDR3 protein: CASSFLGTSSYEQYF. CDR3 nucleotide sequence: TGTGCCAGCAGTTTCCTCGGGACATCTTCCTACGAGCAGTACTTC. V is TRBV6-5 and J is TRBJ2-5, with D possibly TRBD1 on 6 matching bases. The last part of the DNA fits TRBJ2-7 better; the J call may be wrong. Germline V lookup: CDR1 MNHEY, CDR2 SVGAGI. CDR3 size: 15 residues.

The genes are TRBV6-1 and TRBJ1-6, with TRBD1 matching over 8 bases. Trimming removed 6 bases from V and 6 bases from J; junction bases left unmatched: 7. This CDR3 region has 15 residues. Germline V lookup: CDR1 MNHNS, CDR2 SASEGT. The chain's CDR3 is CASSQIGQGNSPLHF. The CDR3 DNA reads TGTGCCAGCAGCCAAATAGGACAGGGTAATTCACCCCTCCACTTT.

The chain recombines TRBV4-1 with TRBJ1-5; possible D gene TRBD1, 5 bases. The CDR3 has 16 amino acids. Per germline, CDR1 MGHRA and CDR2 YSYEKL. Between the trimmed V and J ends, which lost 1 base and 1 base, there was a span of 11 bases. The CDR3 DNA reads TGCGCCAGCAGCCAAGCGTCAGGGCGCAGCAATCAGCCCCAGCATTTT. As protein: CASSQASGRSNQPQHF.

The CDR3 loop is CASSHAAGTPRTGELFF. DNA for the CDR3: TGCGCCAGCAGCCACGCTGCCGGGACACCGAGGACCGGGGAGCTGTTTTTT. V and J are TRBV4-3 and TRBJ2-2; D may be TRBD1 (6 bases). Germline V gene sequence: CDR1 LGHNA, CDR2 YSLEER. This CDR3 is built from 17 residues. Trimming removed 3 bases at V and 5 bases at J, with 19 bases between.